This T cell receptor (beta chain) appears in the sequencing data of a study of blood T cell repertoires in COVID-19. V trimming: 3 bases; J trimming: 5 bases; junction bases outside the gene matches: 18. Germline V gene lookup returns CDR1 KGHSH and CDR2 LQKENI. The CDR3 has 19 residues. Participants spanned ages about 18 to 90 years and resided in 20 to 30 US areas. Participant reports of clinical history set cohort assignment. Two consecutive negative NP/OP PCR tests, clearance, or resolved symptoms defined Cohort 3 recovery. Using immunoSEQ multiplex PCR, the repertoire was profiled, and TCRdb retains in-frame clones only, with some absent. Here the sample spans about 140,000 clones, about 87% being singletons.

Sample: PBMCs or T cells enriched from blood (not recorded which). The sequence was obtained from a man aged 55 to 70 who had recovered from COVID-19. The chain recombines TRBV18 with TRBJ2-5; 10 positions match TRBD2. The CDR3 region has the DNA TGTGCCAGCTCACCCATAGCGGGAGGCGGTCCCCGACCCCCCGAGACCCAGTACTTC. It is translated as CASSPIAGGGPRPPETQYF.